What follows are 27 T cell receptor beta chains derived from one specimen sequenced in a study of blood T cell repertoires in COVID-19. TCRdb's table, derived via immunoSEQ multiplex PCR, lists solely in-frame clones and lacks some. Among about 47,000 clones, more than 80% were seen once, and the ten largest hold around 6%. The sequencing sample was made of peripheral blood. Source of these receptors: a man aged 65 to 79 with active COVID-19.

This clone showed up just a few times. The chain joins TRBV2 to TRBJ1-1; 7 bases are shared with TRBD1. Losses at the gene ends were 8 bases for V and 1 base for J; bases not matched to a gene: 10. The CDR3 contains 15 residues. CDR1 is SNHLY, CDR2 FYNNEI, per germline. The CDR3 bases are TGTGCCAGCTCCCTCATCGGGACAGAGAACACTGAAGCTTTCTTT. Amino acids: CASSLIGTENTEAFF.

V gene TRBV10-3 combines with J gene TRBJ2-1; 11 nucleotides agree with TRBD2. V was pared by 6 bases and J by 6 bases, with 4 bases of the junction left unmatched. The CDR3 spans 14 residues. Per the germline V gene, CDR1 is ENHRY and CDR2 is SYGVKD. In nucleotides, the CDR3 is TGTGCCATCAGGGGGACTAGCGGCGGCAATGAGCAGTTCTTC. Encoded protein: CAIRGTSGGNEQFF.

CDR3 coding DNA: TGTGCCACCAGTGATCCGACAGGGGCGGACACCGGGGAGCTGTTTTTT. Translation gives CATSDPTGADTGELFF. The rearrangement joins TRBV24-1 to TRBJ2-2; 8 bases match TRBD1. The germline V gene encodes CDR1 KGHDR and CDR2 SFDVKD. Trimming removed 3 bases from V and 3 bases from J; junction bases left unmatched: 5. This CDR3 is built from 16 residues.

This chain joins TRBV28 and TRBJ2-2; D is possibly TRBD2 (6 bases). V shed 4 bases and J shed 4 bases, with 10 bases lying between them. The CDR3 contains 14 residues. The germline gives CDR1 MDHEN, CDR2 SYDVKM. The CDR3 DNA sequence: TGTGCCAGCAGTTGGATGGGGGGCACCGGGGAGCTGTTTTTT. This codes for CASSWMGGTGELFF.

This rearrangement joins TRBV14 to TRBJ1-1; possible D gene TRBD1, 5 bases. This CDR3 has 13 amino acids. The germline gives CDR1 SGHDN, CDR2 FVKESK. The V gene lost 0 bases and the J gene lost 10 bases, with 12 bases spanning the gap. The CDR3 nucleotides read TGTGCCAGCAGCCAAGAATTTGGACACCGAGCTTTCTTT. It yields the protein CASSQEFGHRAFF.

The table lists this clone with a few counts. The chain uses TRBV7-9 and TRBJ2-1; TRBD2 agrees at 9 bases. Trimming took 5 bases from V and 7 from J; bases not matched to a gene: 12. The CDR3 loop spans 16 amino acids. Germline values: CDR1 SEHNR, CDR2 FQNEAQ (reference sequence). The DNA of the CDR3 is TGTGCCAGCAGCCAAACTAGCGGGCCAATGGGAAATGAGCAGTTCTTC. Translated, it gives CASSQTSGPMGNEQFF.

V is TRBV24-1 and J is TRBJ2-3; 8 bases agree with TRBD1. The V and J ends lost 10 bases and 6 bases, in that order; junction bases with no gene match: 8. Germline CDR1 and CDR2: KGHDR and SFDVKD. This CDR3 is 13 amino acids long. CDR3 nucleotides: TGTGCCACGGACAGGGAATTCGACGATACGCAGTATTTT. Its protein product is CATDREFDDTQYF.

This chain uses TRBV12-5 with TRBJ2-1; the match to TRBD2 covers 14 bases. The germline V gene encodes CDR1 LGHNT and CDR2 FRNRAP. The CDR3 loop spans 20 amino acids. Trimming removed 0 bases from V and 6 bases from J; junction bases left unmatched: 13. The CDR3 loop is CASGLVLRGLAGAHGNEQFF. The CDR3 DNA reads as TGTGCTAGTGGTTTGGTTCTAAGGGGACTAGCGGGGGCCCACGGCAATGAGCAGTTCTTC. The entire variable domain, with the rest obtained from reference TRBV12-5 and TRBJ2-1, is as follows: DARVTQTPRHKVTEMGQEVTMRCQPILGHNTVFWYRQTMMQGLELLAYFRNRAPLDDSGMPKDRFSAEMPDATLATLKIQPSEPRDSAVYFCASGLVLRGLAGAHGNEQFFGPGTRLTVL.

The chain uses TRBV2 and TRBJ1-1; 10 nucleotides align to TRBD1. Germline CDR1 SNHLY, CDR2 FYNNEI. With 7 bases clipped from V and 3 bases from J, the junction kept 11 bases outside the gene matches. The CDR3 runs 16 residues. CDR3 DNA sequence: TGTGCCAGCACGGTCAGAGGACAGGGGGGCTACACTGAAGCTTTCTTT. Translated, it gives CASTVRGQGGYTEAFF.

CDR3 nucleotide sequence: TGTGCCAGCACTCTTCAGGGGACCTCTGGGGCCAACGTCCTGACTTTC. It yields the protein CASTLQGTSGANVLTF. The chain uses TRBV2 and TRBJ2-6; D perhaps matches TRBD1 (6 bases). The CDR3 is 16 residues long. V lost 7 bases to trimming and J lost 0 bases, with 13 bases between them. Germline V gives CDR1 SNHLY, CDR2 FYNNEI.

Only a few counts were recorded for this clone. J is TRBJ1-2 and V is TRBV7-8, with D unclear. CDR1 and CDR2 from the germline V gene are SGHVS and FQNEAQ. The CDR3 runs to 13 residues. With 3 bases removed from V and 4 bases from J, the gap between germline ends came to 9 bases. The CDR3 spells CASSFGVAYGYTF. In nucleotides, the CDR3 is TGTGCCAGCAGCTTCGGGGTGGCCTATGGCTACACCTTC.

In DNA form, the CDR3 reads TGTGCCAGCAGCCCCTCGGCCAGGGCTAATCAGGGCTACACCTTC. It is translated as CASSPSARANQGYTF. This chain uses TRBV28 with TRBJ1-2; possibly TRBD1 for D (5 bases). Germline V lookup: CDR1 MDHEN, CDR2 SYDVKM. The CDR3 contains 15 residues. V lost 6 bases, J lost 8 bases, and 22 bases lay in between.

The gene calls are TRBV6-5 and TRBJ1-6; D is unresolved. Germline V gene sequence: CDR1 MNHEY, CDR2 SVGAGI. The CDR3 sequence is 15 residues long. Deletions cut 2 bases from V and 7 bases from J, with 12 bases between. The CDR3 DNA reads as TGTGCCAGCAGTTACGGCGGAGGAGGGAATTCACCCCTCCACTTT. It specifies CASSYGGGGNSPLHF.

The sample holds one count of this clone. The chain uses TRBV5-1 and TRBJ2-7; D possibly corresponds to TRBD2 (5 bases). V dropped 0 bases and J dropped 6 bases, with 13 bases sitting between them. CDR3 length equals 14 residues. Per germline, CDR1 SGHRS and CDR2 YFSETQ. As DNA, the CDR3 is TGCGCCAGCAGCTTGGGGTATACTAGGAGCGAGCAGTACTTC. The encoded protein is CASSLGYTRSEQYF.

This clone was seen once. V gene TRBV2 combines with J gene TRBJ2-1; no clear D gene. This CDR3 has 11 amino acids. Germline lookup yields CDR1 SNHLY and CDR2 FYNNEI. V lost 5 bases and J lost 4, with 3 bases in between. The CDR3 sequence is CASSSYNEQFF. The CDR3 DNA sequence: TGTGCCAGCAGTTCTTACAATGAGCAGTTCTTC.

The chain recombines TRBV18 with TRBJ2-2, with D unresolved. Germline V gene sequence: CDR1 KGHSH, CDR2 LQKENI. The CDR3 has 15 residues. V lost 8 bases and J lost 6, with 19 bases in between. The CDR3 DNA follows: TGTGCCAGCACCCGCCTCCGATCCCGCGCCGGGGAGCTGTTTTTT. Translating it yields CASTRLRSRAGELFF.

The chain has TRBV5-4 and TRBJ2-4; TRBD1 matches 7 bases. Germline V gene lookup returns CDR1 SGHNT and CDR2 YYREEE (reference sequence). The length of the CDR3 is 17 residues. The J segment lost 1 base and the V segment lost 4 bases, leaving 11 bases of the junction unmatched. CDR3 coding DNA: TGTGCCAGCAGCCCCTCACCTTCAGGGGGTGCCAAAAACATTCAGTACTTC. Amino acid sequence: CASSPSPSGGAKNIQYF.

This clone was counted once. The rearrangement uses TRBV29-1 and TRBJ1-1; D is possibly TRBD1 (5 bases). The length of the CDR3 is 14 residues. Germline V gene data show CDR1 as SQVTM and CDR2 as ANQGSEA. V lost 7 bases and J lost 3, with 18 bases in between. CDR3 residues: CSAGRLTGHTEAFF. The CDR3 nucleotides are TGCAGCGCCGGCAGGCTAACAGGCCACACTGAAGCTTTCTTT.

The chain couples TRBV7-8 to TRBJ1-6; no definite D call. This CDR3 region has 16 residues. CDR1 is SGHVS and CDR2 is FQNEAQ in the germline V gene. Deletions cut 1 base from V and 7 bases from J, with 14 bases between. The CDR3 protein is CASSLVATNPNSPLHF. CDR3 sequence (DNA): TGTGCCAGCAGCTTAGTTGCTACCAACCCCAATTCACCCCTCCACTTT.

The chain has TRBV4-1 and TRBJ2-1; possibly TRBD2 for D (6 bases). Between the trimmed V and J ends, which lost 1 base and 7 bases, there was a span of 20 bases. The V gene's germline CDR1 is MGHRA and CDR2 YSYEKL. The CDR3 is made up of 17 amino acids. CDR3 amino acids: CASSQGQEPTSYNEQFF. CDR3 DNA: TGCGCCAGCAGCCAAGGCCAAGAACCAACTAGCTATAATGAGCAGTTCTTC.

V usage is TRBV5-1 and J usage is TRBJ2-5; 8 positions match TRBD2. Germline CDR1 reads SGHRS; CDR2 reads YFSETQ. This CDR3 has 14 residues. The J segment lost 5 bases and the V segment lost 3 bases, leaving 6 bases of the junction unmatched. CDR3 coding DNA: TGCGCCAGCAGCTCCGCGGGGGGCGGCGAGACCCAGTACTTC. Its translation is CASSSAGGGETQYF.

This clone was recorded only once. The chain has TRBV27 and TRBJ2-1, with D perhaps matching TRBD2 (6 bases). The V and J ends lost 3 bases and 10 bases respectively, with 10 bases between them. CDR3 size: 12 residues. Germline CDR1 reads MNHEY; CDR2 reads SMNVEV (reference sequence). CDR3 amino acids: CASSLSSEEQFF. The DNA for the CDR3 is TGTGCCAGCAGTTTGTCTAGCGAAGAGCAGTTCTTC.

The rearrangement uses TRBV7-6 and TRBJ2-1, with TRBD2 as a possible D gene (7 bases). The CDR3 length is 14 residues. In germline, CDR1 is SGHVS, CDR2 FNYEAQ. The V gene lost 3 bases and the J gene lost 8 bases, with 14 bases spanning the gap. CDR3 sequence reads: CASSLIIGGDEQFF. The CDR3 bases are TGTGCCAGCAGCTTGATAATAGGGGGGGATGAGCAGTTCTTC.

The rearrangement uses TRBV4-1 and TRBJ1-4, with TRBD1 as a possible D gene (5 bases). Germline V gene sequence: CDR1 MGHRA, CDR2 YSYEKL. V lost 0 bases and J 4 bases, leaving 12 bases between the germline ends. The CDR3 sequence is 16 residues long. CDR3 DNA sequence: TGCGCCAGCAGCCAAGAAGGGGCACACATTAATGAAAAACTGTTTTTT. As protein: CASSQEGAHINEKLFF.

The chain carries TRBV14 and TRBJ1-2; no definite D call. The V end was cut by 0 bases, the J end by 4 bases, with 9 bases between. Germline CDR1 SGHDN, CDR2 FVKESK. The length of the CDR3 is 14 residues. The CDR3 DNA reads as TGTGCCAGCAGCCAAGATCGAGGTCCCTATGGCTACACCTTC. This codes for CASSQDRGPYGYTF.

The chain links TRBV7-9 to TRBJ2-3; 8 nucleotides agree with TRBD2. Germline assignment: CDR1 SEHNR and CDR2 FQNEAQ (reference sequence). This CDR3 has 16 amino acids. The junction had 6 bases not matched to a gene; V was cut back by 4 bases and J by 0 bases. CDR3 residues: CASSSVAGSSTDTQYF. For the CDR3, the DNA is TGTGCCAGCAGCTCAGTAGCGGGGTCGAGCACAGATACGCAGTATTTT.

V usage is TRBV24-1 and J usage is TRBJ2-5; no clear D gene. There are 11 residues in the CDR3. Germline V lookup: CDR1 KGHDR, CDR2 SFDVKD. V shed 3 bases and J shed 11 bases, with 9 bases lying between them. The CDR3 reads CATSDPRTQYF. For the CDR3, the DNA is TGTGCCACCAGTGATCCCCGTACACAGTACTTC.